This is a list of T cell receptor beta chains from one sample in a study of blood T cell repertoires in COVID-19. Method: immunoSEQ multiplex PCR; TCRdb's copy keeps in-frame clones and lacks some. The table has 200,000 to 300,000 clones, 80% to 95% seen once. Sequenced sample: peripheral blood. These TCRs come from a person aged 18-30 years with COVID-19, enrolled during active disease. CDR3s include the opening cysteine and the closing phenylalanine or tryptophan. The D gene is left open where the match is weak. Not every row has a clone size; where given, it reads once, few, many or a size class.

j_gene,d_gene,abundance,v_gene,CDR3nt,CDR3aa
TRBJ1-4,TRBD1,-,TRBV14,TGTGCCAGCAGCCTGACAGGGGTTTTGGATGAAAAACTGTTTTTT,CASSLTGVLDEKLFF
TRBJ2-7,-,-,TRBV29-1,TGCAGCGTTTCCGGGTCAGGGTTTACCTACGAGCAGTACTTC,CSVSGSGFTYEQYF
TRBJ1-3,-,few,TRBV7-2,TGTGCCAGCAGCCCCGGGATCTCTGGAAACACCATATATTTT,CASSPGISGNTIYF
TRBJ2-3,-,-,TRBV6-5,TGTGCCAGCAGGGGGACTGGTACAGATACGCAGTATTTT,CASRGTGTDTQYF
TRBJ2-3,TRBD2,-,TRBV5-8,TGTGCCAGCAGCTTGGCGGGGGGGAATACGCAGTATTTT,CASSLAGGNTQYF
TRBJ1-5,-,-,TRBV30,TGTGCCTGGAGTTCAGGGAATAGCAATCAGCCCCAGCATTTT,CAWSSGNSNQPQHF
TRBJ2-1,TRBD2,-,TRBV2,TGTGCCAGCAGTGAAAAGTCTAGCGGGAGGGCGTTCAATGAGCAGTTCTTC,CASSEKSSGRAFNEQFF
TRBJ2-7,-,-,TRBV9,TGTGCCAGCAGCGTAGGTGGGACAAAGGTCTACGAGCAGTACTTC,CASSVGGTKVYEQYF
TRBJ2-1,TRBD2,-,TRBV7-9,TGTGCCAGCAGCTCCCCCCCGGAACTAGCGGCCTACAATGAGCAGTTCTTC,CASSSPPELAAYNEQFF
TRBJ2-7,TRBD2,-,TRBV4-1,TGCGCCAGCAGCCCGATAAAGCTAGCGGGGGCTGCCTACGAGCAGTACTTC,CASSPIKLAGAAYEQYF
TRBJ2-2,TRBD1,-,TRBV7-3,TGTGCCAGCAGCTTCACAGGGGGCGCGTCCGGGGAGCTGTTTTTT,CASSFTGGASGELFF
TRBJ2-7,-,-,TRBV7-8,TGTGCCAGCAGCTTCCAGGCCTACGAGCAGTACTTC,CASSFQAYEQYF
TRBJ2-7,TRBD1,-,TRBV24-1,TGTGCCACCAGTGATCCCGGGACAGGGGGGACCCACGAGCAGTACTTC,CATSDPGTGGTHEQYF
TRBJ2-1,TRBD2,-,TRBV7-2,TGTGCCAGCAGCTTAGTAGCGGGAGCAAATGAGCAGTTCTTC,CASSLVAGANEQFF
TRBJ1-2,TRBD1,-,TRBV3-1/TRBV3-2,TGTGCCAGCTGCCCGGGACAGGGCGGTGGCTACACCTTC,CASCPGQGGGYTF
TRBJ1-1,TRBD1,-,TRBV7-2,TGTGCCAGCAGCTCGCGACAGGGCCCCGACACTGAAGCTTTCTTT,CASSSRQGPDTEAFF
TRBJ2-5,TRBD1,-,TRBV7-2,TGTGCCAGCAGCTTAGGAGGGGGCGCAAAGACCCAGTACTTC,CASSLGGGAKTQYF
TRBJ2-7,-,-,TRBV20-1,TGCAGTGCTAGTCCTCTTAGCTCCTACGAGCAGTACTTC,CSASPLSSYEQYF
TRBJ2-7,TRBD2,-,TRBV27,TGTGCCAGCGAGGGTCTAGCGGGAGGGACCTACGAGCAGTACTTC,CASEGLAGGTYEQYF
TRBJ2-1,TRBD2,-,TRBV5-1,TGCGCCAGCAGCGCCCAGCGGGAGATAGCTGAGCAGTTCTTC,CASSAQREIAEQFF
TRBJ2-7,-,-,TRBV7-9,TGTGCCAGCGACAGCGCGTCCTACGAGCAGTACTTC,CASDSASYEQYF
TRBJ2-2,-,-,TRBV7-2,TGTGCCAGCAGCCTGAGACTAGGTGGGGCCACCGGGGAGCTGTTTTTT,CASSLRLGGATGELFF
TRBJ2-3,TRBD1,-,TRBV10-3,TGTGCCATCAGTGAACAGGGGAATACGCAGTATTTT,CAISEQGNTQYF